This T cell receptor (beta chain) was captured by sequencing in a study of OX40 agonist ivuxolimab in advanced cancers. About the study: Ivuxolimab is an agonistic anti-OX40 (CD134) antibody, and patients were treated with it. Study-wide results and caveats: Averaging showed that CD8+ T cells had more expanded clones than CD4+ did.

Profiled with immunoSEQ multiplex PCR; TCRdb holds only in-frame clones, not every one. The sample has 38,000 or so clones, 80% to 90% seen once; the top ten hold 40% to 45%. Germline V gives CDR1 MNHEY, CDR2 SMNVEV (reference sequence). The CDR3 contains 15 residues. The trim removed 6 bases at V and 3 bases at J, leaving 10 bases unmatched. A remark on this clone: The antigen is not known.

The starting material was CD4+ or CD8+ T cells sorted from blood, obtained in a trial of the OX40 agonist ivuxolimab. The chain is built from TRBV27 and TRBJ2-7; 8 nucleotides line up with TRBD1. The sequence derives from an adult with an advanced solid tumor such as melanoma, head and neck, liver or kidney cancer. CDR3 loop: CASRPTGDGYYEQYF. The CDR3 DNA is TGTGCCAGCAGACCGACAGGGGACGGCTACTACGAGCAGTACTTC.